What follows are 26 T cell receptor beta chains derived from one specimen sequenced in a study of blood T cell repertoires in COVID-19. Clones were read by immunoSEQ multiplex PCR, and TCRdb kept only the in-frame ones, dropping some. The sample carries about 270,000 clones, roughly 84% recorded once. Sequenced material: peripheral blood. The source of these receptors is a woman aged 18-29 years with acute or convalescent COVID-19.

The chain couples TRBV11-2 to TRBJ2-3; D is perhaps TRBD2 (6 bases). The CDR3 extends over 14 amino acids. Germline V gene sequence: CDR1 SGHAT, CDR2 FQNNGV. V shed 1 base and J shed 4 bases, with 9 bases lying between them. The CDR3 here is CASSLAGVADTQYF. DNA for the CDR3: TGTGCCAGCAGCTTAGCGGGAGTAGCAGATACGCAGTATTTT.

This clone was found once. The chain is built from TRBV6-2 or TRBV6-3 and TRBJ2-7; 10 nucleotides match TRBD2. The CDR3 runs to 15 residues. The V segment lost 6 bases and the J segment 3 bases; nucleotides outside the gene matches: 8. Germline loops: CDR1 MNHEY, CDR2 SVGEGT. CDR3 region: CASSQPASGSYEQYF. As DNA, the CDR3 is TGTGCCAGCAGCCAACCAGCTAGCGGGAGCTACGAGCAGTACTTC.

The chain couples TRBV28 to TRBJ2-7; TRBD2 is a possible D gene (7 bases). The V and J ends lost 5 bases and 0 bases respectively, with 20 bases between them. CDR1 is MDHEN and CDR2 is SYDVKM in the germline V gene. The CDR3 extends over 17 amino acids. The CDR3 loop reads CASSPLLGGRHSYEQYF. Written as DNA, the CDR3 is TGTGCCAGCAGTCCACTCTTGGGGGGGCGCCACTCCTACGAGCAGTACTTC.

The chain carries TRBV6-5 and TRBJ1-6; 9 nucleotides agree with TRBD1. Germline V gene data show CDR1 as MNHEY and CDR2 as SVGAGI. J lost 10 bases, V lost 8 bases, and 9 bases had no gene match. The CDR3 has 14 amino acids. The CDR3 here is CASRRDREGSPLHF. The CDR3 coding sequence is TGTGCCAGCCGAAGGGACAGGGAGGGCTCACCCCTCCACTTT.

J is TRBJ1-1 and V is TRBV25-1; 7 bases match TRBD1. V gave up 4 bases and J gave up 4 bases; unmatched junction bases: 6. The CDR3 consists of 14 residues. The V gene's germline CDR1 is MGHDK and CDR2 SYGVNS. The CDR3 DNA reads as TGTGCCAGCAGTGCCCGACAGGGAGTCACTGAAGCTTTCTTT. Amino acid sequence: CASSARQGVTEAFF.

The chain recombines TRBV28 with TRBJ1-1, with TRBD1 identical over 7 bases. Losses at the gene ends were 5 bases for V and 1 base for J; bases not matched to a gene: 4. From germline, CDR1 is MDHEN and CDR2 SYDVKM. This CDR3 spans 14 amino acids. The DNA for the CDR3 is TGTGCCAGCAGTACCACAGGGGCGAACACTGAAGCTTTCTTT. It yields the protein CASSTTGANTEAFF.

Notes on this clone: A single base separates this from a much larger clone, so it may be a read error. J is TRBJ1-5 and V is TRBV12-3 or TRBV12-4, with unresolved D. There are 13 residues in the CDR3. With 5 bases removed from V and 2 bases from J, the gap between germline ends came to 7 bases. The CDR3 loop reads CASSGRGNQPQHF. Here the CDR3 DNA reads TGTGCCAGCAGTGGGCGGGGCAATCAGCCCCAGCATTTT.

The chain is built from TRBV4-3 and TRBJ1-1, with D perhaps matching TRBD1 (6 bases). V dropped 0 bases and J dropped 12 bases, with 20 bases sitting between them. There are 15 residues in the CDR3. Germline assignment: CDR1 LGHNA and CDR2 YSLEER. Here the CDR3 reads CASSQDRALAGETFF. In nucleotides, the CDR3 is TGCGCCAGCAGCCAAGATAGGGCCCTGGCAGGGGAGACTTTCTTT.

This chain joins TRBV30 and TRBJ1-2; D might be TRBD1 (6 bases). The CDR3 covers 17 residues. V was clipped by 2 bases and J by 7 bases, with 26 bases between them. The germline CDR1 and CDR2 sequences are GTSNPN and SVGIG (reference sequence). The CDR3 nucleotides read TGTGCCTGGAGTCCTACCTCCGATGACAGGCTTAGAGCTGGCTACACCTTC. It yields the protein CAWSPTSDDRLRAGYTF.

The chain joins TRBV5-1 to TRBJ2-2; 9 bases are shared with TRBD1. Germline V gene sequence: CDR1 SGHRS, CDR2 YFSETQ. This CDR3 spans 16 amino acids. V shed 5 bases and J 4 bases; nucleotides not matched to a gene: 9. DNA for the CDR3: TGCGCCAGCAGACCCGACAGGGGGAGAGGCACCGGGGAGCTGTTTTTT. Translation gives CASRPDRGRGTGELFF.

J is TRBJ2-7 and V is TRBV3-1 (or the pseudogene TRBV3-2); 7 bases are shared with TRBD1. CDR3 length: 14 residues. The V gene's germline CDR1 is LGHDT and CDR2 YNNKEL (reference sequence). V shed 4 bases and J 4 bases; nucleotides not matched to a gene: 7. The CDR3 nucleotides read TGTGCCAGCAGCCCTAGATACAGGGGTTACGAGCAGTACTTC. It translates to CASSPRYRGYEQYF.

This clone was observed a handful of times. This chain connects TRBV30 to TRBJ1-2; the D is unclear. There are 12 residues in the CDR3. Germline V gene lookup returns CDR1 GTSNPN and CDR2 SVGIG (reference sequence). V was trimmed by 3 bases and J by 5 bases, leaving 10 bases between them. The DNA for the CDR3 is TGTGCCTGGAGGTATGCGGGGTATGGCTACACCTTC. This translates into CAWRYAGYGYTF.

The chain couples TRBV7-2 to TRBJ2-5, with 7 bases aligning to TRBD2. Germline V lookup: CDR1 SGHTA, CDR2 FQGNSA. The CDR3 totals 16 residues. V shed 4 bases and J 3 bases; nucleotides not matched to a gene: 11. Here the CDR3 DNA reads TGTGCCAGCAGCTCGCTCGGGGCGGGAGTTAAAGAGACCCAGTACTTC. This codes for CASSSLGAGVKETQYF.

The gene calls are TRBV9 and TRBJ2-1, with D tentatively TRBD2 (5 bases). Germline V gene data show CDR1 as SGDLS and CDR2 as YYNGEE. Between the trimmed V and J ends, which lost 0 bases and 4 bases, there was a span of 11 bases. This CDR3 has 15 amino acids. Written as DNA, the CDR3 is TGTGCCAGCAGCGTAGTCGCGGGCACTTACAATGAGCAGTTCTTC. Its protein is CASSVVAGTYNEQFF. The entire variable domain, with the rest obtained from reference TRBV9 and TRBJ2-1, is as follows: DSGVTQTPKHLITATGQRVTLRCSPRSGDLSVYWYQQSLDQGLQFLIQYYNGEERAKGNILERFSAQQFPDLHSELNLSSLELGDSALYFCASSVVAGTYNEQFFGPGTRLTVL.

The rearrangement joins TRBV19 to TRBJ1-1, with D maybe TRBD1 (5 bases). Germline V gene sequence: CDR1 LNHDA, CDR2 SQIVND (reference sequence). The CDR3 is 14 residues long. V was cut by 5 bases and J by 1 base, with 11 bases left in between. The CDR3 sequence is CASSPHRTNTEAFF. CDR3 DNA sequence: TGTGCCAGTAGTCCACACAGGACGAACACTGAAGCTTTCTTT.

The V gene is TRBV4-3, the J gene TRBJ2-7, with TRBD2 matching 7 bases. V lost 3 bases, J lost 0 bases, and 5 bases stayed unmatched. Germline V lookup: CDR1 LGHNA, CDR2 YSLEER. This CDR3 has 15 residues. CDR3 sequence reads: CASSQTSFPSYEQYF. The CDR3 DNA is TGCGCCAGCAGCCAGACTAGCTTCCCCTCCTACGAGCAGTACTTC.

This clone was seen a single time. The chain joins TRBV3-1 (or the pseudogene TRBV3-2) to TRBJ2-3; 10 nucleotides agree with TRBD2. Germline V gene sequence: CDR1 LGHDT, CDR2 YNNKEL (reference sequence). J was trimmed by 0 bases and V by 6 bases; bases with no gene match: 3. The CDR3 runs to 15 residues. The CDR3 DNA is TGTGCCAGCAGACCAGCGGGAGGGAGCACAGATACGCAGTATTTT. Translation gives CASRPAGGSTDTQYF.

The sample holds one count of this clone. The chain links TRBV7-8 to TRBJ2-1; D is undetermined. The germline gives CDR1 SGHVS, CDR2 FQNEAQ. The germline V and J ends were trimmed by 5 bases and 10 bases, with 12 bases remaining between them. The CDR3 has 12 amino acids. CDR3 residues: CASSRPPGEQFF. CDR3 in DNA: TGTGCCAGCAGCCGCCCTCCCGGGGAGCAGTTCTTC.

This clone was picked up a small number of times. The chain has TRBV5-1 and TRBJ1-2, with 7 bases lining up with TRBD1. The germline V gene has CDR1 SGHRS and CDR2 YFSETQ. The CDR3 is 13 residues long. V gave up 1 base and J gave up 4 bases; unmatched junction bases: 1. The CDR3 nucleotides are TGCGCCAGCAGCTTGTCAGGGGGCTATGGCTACACCTTC. This gives the protein CASSLSGGYGYTF. Full variable domain (outside the CDR3, taken from reference TRBV5-1 and TRBJ1-2): KAGVTQTPRYLIKTRGQQVTLSCSPISGHRSVSWYQQTPGQGLQFLFEYFSETQRNKGNFPGRFSGRQFSNSRSEMNVSTLELGDSALYLCASSLSGGYGYTFGSGTRLTVV.

The chain combines TRBV29-1 with TRBJ2-2; 9 bases agree with TRBD1. V was clipped by 7 bases and J by 6 bases; unmatched bases: 6. This CDR3 is built from 13 residues. Germline CDR1 SQVTM, CDR2 ANQGSEA. DNA of the CDR3: TGCAGCGCCCCGGGACAGGGAGCCGGGGAGCTGTTTTTT. This codes for CSAPGQGAGELFF.

The chain combines TRBV14 with TRBJ2-1; 12 bases map to TRBD2. CDR1 SGHDN and CDR2 FVKESK come from the germline V gene. This CDR3 has 14 residues. After removal of 5 bases from V and 11 bases from J, the junction contained 7 bases not matched to a gene. The CDR3 loop is CASSEPLAGGQQFF. For the CDR3, the DNA is TGTGCCAGCAGCGAACCTCTAGCGGGAGGGCAGCAGTTCTTC.

The table lists this clone with a count of one. The CDR3 here is CASSHTPTNEKLFF. The DNA of the CDR3 is TGTGCCAGCAGCCACACCCCAACTAATGAAAAACTGTTTTTT. The chain carries TRBV28 and TRBJ1-4, with D unresolved. The CDR3 has 14 residues. V shed 6 bases and J shed 0 bases, with 8 bases lying between them. Germline values: CDR1 MDHEN, CDR2 SYDVKM.

The chain combines TRBV6-2 or TRBV6-3 with TRBJ2-7; 9 bases match TRBD2. The CDR3 has 14 amino acids. V shed 2 bases, J shed 3 bases, and the junction held 2 bases outside the gene matches. Germline V CDR1 and CDR2: MNHEY, SVGEGT. CDR3 bases: TGTGCCAGCAGTTACGTAGCGGGGGACTACGAGCAGTACTTC. This codes for CASSYVAGDYEQYF.

The V call is TRBV4-3, the J call TRBJ2-1, with 9 bases identical to TRBD2. CDR1 is LGHNA, CDR2 YSLEER, per germline. Trimming took 0 bases from V and 2 from J; bases not matched to a gene: 5. The CDR3 runs 17 residues. The CDR3 DNA reads TGCGCCAGCAGCCAAGATCTTGGCGGGAGGGCCTACAATGAGCAGTTCTTC. Translating it yields CASSQDLGGRAYNEQFF.

V and J are TRBV7-9 and TRBJ2-7; 9 bases agree with TRBD2. V lost 5 bases and J lost 7; bases outside the gene matches: 6. There are 13 residues in the CDR3. Germline CDR1 SEHNR, CDR2 FQNEAQ (reference sequence). The CDR3 DNA reads TGTGCCAGCAGCCCCGGACTAGCGAGAGAGCAGTACTTC. This translates into CASSPGLAREQYF. The full variable domain, completed using reference TRBV7-9 and TRBJ2-7, is DTGVSQNPRHKITKRGQNVTFRCDPISEHNRLYWYRQTLGQGPEFLTYFQNEAQLEKSRLLSDRFSAERPKGSFSTLEIQRTEQGDSAMYLCASSPGLAREQYFGPGTRLTVT.

This chain links TRBV13 with TRBJ1-2; unclear D gene. This CDR3 is built from 14 residues. The V end lost 2 bases, the J end lost 4 bases, and 11 bases lay between the germline ends. Per the germline V gene, CDR1 is PRHDT and CDR2 is FYEKMQ (reference sequence). Written as DNA, the CDR3 is TGTGCCAGCAGCTTACGAGGTCCCAGCTATGGCTACACCTTC. Its protein is CASSLRGPSYGYTF.